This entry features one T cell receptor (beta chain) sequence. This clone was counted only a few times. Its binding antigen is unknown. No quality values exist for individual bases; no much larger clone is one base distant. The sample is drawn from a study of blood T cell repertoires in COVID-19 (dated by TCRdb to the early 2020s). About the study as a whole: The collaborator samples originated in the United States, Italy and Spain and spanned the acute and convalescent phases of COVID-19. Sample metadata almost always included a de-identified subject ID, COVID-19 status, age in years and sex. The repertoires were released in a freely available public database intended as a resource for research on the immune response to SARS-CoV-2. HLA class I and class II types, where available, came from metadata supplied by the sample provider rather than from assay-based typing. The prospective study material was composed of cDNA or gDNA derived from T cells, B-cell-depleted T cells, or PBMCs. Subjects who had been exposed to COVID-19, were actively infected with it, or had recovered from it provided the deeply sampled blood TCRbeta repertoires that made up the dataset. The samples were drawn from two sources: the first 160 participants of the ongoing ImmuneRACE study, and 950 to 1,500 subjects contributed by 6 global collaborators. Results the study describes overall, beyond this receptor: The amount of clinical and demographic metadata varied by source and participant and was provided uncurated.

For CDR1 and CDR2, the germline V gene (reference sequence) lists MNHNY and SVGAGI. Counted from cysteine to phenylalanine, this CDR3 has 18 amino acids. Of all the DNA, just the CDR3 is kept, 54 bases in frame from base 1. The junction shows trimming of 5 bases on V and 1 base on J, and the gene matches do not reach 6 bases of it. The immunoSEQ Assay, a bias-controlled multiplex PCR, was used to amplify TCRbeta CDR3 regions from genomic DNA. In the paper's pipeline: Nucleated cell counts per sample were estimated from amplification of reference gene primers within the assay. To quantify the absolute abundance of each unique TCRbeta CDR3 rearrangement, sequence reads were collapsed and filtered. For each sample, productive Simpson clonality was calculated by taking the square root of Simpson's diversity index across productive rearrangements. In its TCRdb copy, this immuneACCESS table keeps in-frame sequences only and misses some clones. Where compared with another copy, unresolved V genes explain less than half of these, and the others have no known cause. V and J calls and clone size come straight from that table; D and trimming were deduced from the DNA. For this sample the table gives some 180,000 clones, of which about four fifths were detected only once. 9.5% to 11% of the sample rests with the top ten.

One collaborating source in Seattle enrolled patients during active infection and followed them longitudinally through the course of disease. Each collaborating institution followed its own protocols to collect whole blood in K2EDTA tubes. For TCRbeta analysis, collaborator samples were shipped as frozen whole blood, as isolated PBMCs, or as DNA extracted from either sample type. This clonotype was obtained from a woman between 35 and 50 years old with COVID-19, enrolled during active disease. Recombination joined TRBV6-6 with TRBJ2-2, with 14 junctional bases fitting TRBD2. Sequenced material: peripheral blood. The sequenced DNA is TGTGCCAGCAGTCACCCCGGGACTAGCGGGGGGAACACCGGGGAGCTGTTTTTT. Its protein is CASSHPGTSGGNTGELFF.